Following are 29 T cell receptor beta chains from one sample sequenced in a study of cytomegalovirus exposure and HLA in healthy donors. With 60 Vbeta and 13 Jbeta primers, the PCR was carried out. The table came from immunoSEQ multiplex PCR; TCRdb's copy has only in-frame clones and leaves some out. The repertoire consists of around 150,000 clones, with 70% to 85% occurring once and the leading ten covering 6.5%. The sequenced sample consisted of PBMCs. The receptors were gathered from a man aged 35-49 years in good health and CMV-seropositive.

As to this clone: Other nucleotide sequences from this sample produce the same CDR3. This rearrangement joins TRBV5-6 to TRBJ2-2, with TRBD2 matching over 8 bases. The germline V gene encodes CDR1 SGHDT and CDR2 YYEEEE. There are 14 residues in the CDR3. V shed 4 bases and J 5 bases; nucleotides not matched to a gene: 4. The CDR3 loop is CASSPRLATGELFF. For the CDR3, the DNA is TGTGCCAGCAGCCCGAGACTAGCGACCGGGGAGCTGTTTTTT.

The V and J genes are TRBV6-5 and TRBJ1-4, with D unresolved. Germline V gene lookup returns CDR1 MNHEY and CDR2 SVGAGI. Trimming left V 2 bases short and J 10 bases short, with 11 bases between. The CDR3 contains 13 residues. The CDR3 is CASSYTSGGKLFF. The CDR3 nucleotides are TGTGCCAGCAGTTACACAAGTGGCGGAAAACTGTTTTTT.

The chain carries TRBV7-2 and TRBJ1-2; D is possibly TRBD1 (5 bases). Trimming removed 1 base at V and 4 bases at J, with 13 bases between. CDR1 and CDR2 from the germline V gene are SGHTA and FQGNSA. This CDR3 is 15 amino acids long. The DNA of the CDR3 is TGTGCCAGCAGCTTAGGCGCCGACAGCTCCTATGGCTACACCTTC. Translated: CASSLGADSSYGYTF.

V usage is TRBV5-5 and J usage is TRBJ1-1; TRBD1 is a possible D gene (5 bases). CDR3 length: 17 residues. The germline CDR1 and CDR2 sequences are SGHKS and YYEKEE (reference sequence). Trimming took 2 bases from V and 1 from J, leaving 18 bases between them. The CDR3 loop reads CASSLRRGVGRNTEAFF. The CDR3 DNA follows: TGTGCCAGCAGCTTAAGGAGGGGAGTCGGCCGGAACACTGAAGCTTTCTTT.

V is TRBV7-6 and J is TRBJ2-2, with no clear D. CDR3 length: 13 amino acids. The germline gives CDR1 SGHVS, CDR2 FNYEAQ. V lost 3 bases and J lost 6, with 8 bases in between. The CDR3, as DNA: TGTGCCAGCAGCTTCAGGCATCCCGGGGAGCTGTTTTTT. It is translated as CASSFRHPGELFF. The full variable domain, rest sourced from reference TRBV7-6 and TRBJ2-2, is GAGVSQSPRYKVTKRGQDVALRCDPISGHVSLYWYRQALGQGPEFLTYFNYEAQQDKSGLPNDRFSAERPEGSISTLTIQRTEQRDSAMYRCASSFRHPGELFFGEGSRLTVL.

The V and J genes are TRBV10-3 and TRBJ1-5, with D possibly matching TRBD1 (6 bases). The CDR3 runs 14 residues. Germline values: CDR1 ENHRY, CDR2 SYGVKD. The V and J ends lost 8 bases and 7 bases respectively, with 18 bases between them. DNA for the CDR3: TGTGCCATCGGTGTACAGGGCTCGGGGCAGCCCCAGCATTTT. Its translation is CAIGVQGSGQPQHF.

This rearrangement joins TRBV25-1 to TRBJ1-1, with 7 bases identical to TRBD1. Trimming at V came to 4 bases and at J to 1 base, leaving 3 bases not matched to a gene. Germline CDR1 reads MGHDK; CDR2 reads SYGVNS. The CDR3 loop spans 14 amino acids. CDR3 amino acids: CASSGGQPNTEAFF. For the CDR3, the DNA is TGTGCCAGCAGTGGGGGACAGCCGAACACTGAAGCTTTCTTT.

V and J are TRBV12-5 and TRBJ2-1; tentatively, D is TRBD2 (7 bases). This CDR3 region has 17 residues. Germline assignment: CDR1 LGHNT and CDR2 FRNRAP. Trimming stripped 2 bases from V and 5 bases from J, with 19 bases between. The CDR3 sequence is CASGLPGGPHLHNEQFF. CDR3 sequence (DNA): TGTGCTAGTGGTTTGCCGGGGGGCCCTCATCTCCACAATGAGCAGTTCTTC.

This clone was seen a single time. The chain recombines TRBV7-2 with TRBJ1-3; D possibly corresponds to TRBD1 (5 bases). The V gene's germline CDR1 is SGHTA and CDR2 FQGNSA. Trimming took 4 bases from V and 4 from J, leaving 5 bases between them. This CDR3 has 12 residues. Written as DNA, the CDR3 is TGTGCCAGCAGCTGGGGCGGAAACACCATATATTTT. The encoded protein is CASSWGGNTIYF.

The genes are TRBV5-1 and TRBJ2-1; 11 positions agree with TRBD1. With 3 bases clipped from V and 2 bases from J, the junction kept 1 base outside the gene matches. In germline, CDR1 is SGHRS, CDR2 YFSETQ. CDR3 size: 15 residues. Here the CDR3 DNA reads TGCGCCAGCAGCTCGGGACAGGGGGCCTACAATGAGCAGTTCTTC. Protein: CASSSGQGAYNEQFF. Full variable domain (missing parts from reference TRBV5-1 and TRBJ2-1): KAGVTQTPRYLIKTRGQQVTLSCSPISGHRSVSWYQQTPGQGLQFLFEYFSETQRNKGNFPGRFSGRQFSNSRSEMNVSTLELGDSALYLCASSSGQGAYNEQFFGPGTRLTVL.

This clone was observed a handful of times. The rearrangement uses TRBV5-1 and TRBJ2-5; maybe TRBD2 (6 bases). V was pared by 4 bases and J by 5 bases, with 6 bases between. Germline values: CDR1 SGHRS, CDR2 YFSETQ. The CDR3 runs to 11 residues. This CDR3 is CASSRGETQYF. The CDR3 DNA is TGCGCCAGCAGCCGGGGGGAGACCCAGTACTTC.

The chain recombines TRBV7-9 with TRBJ1-4, with 9 bases that match TRBD1. The germline V gene has CDR1 SEHNR and CDR2 FQNEAQ (reference sequence). The CDR3 is 18 residues long. With 4 bases clipped from V and 10 bases from J, the junction kept 19 bases outside the gene matches. The CDR3 region has the DNA TGTGCCAGCAGCTCCCCCAAAGCCGGGACAGGGTATGAGGCAAAACTGTTTTTT. This gives the protein CASSSPKAGTGYEAKLFF.

The CDR3 region has the DNA TGTGCCAGCAGCGTTGGACAGAACACTGAAGCTTTCTTT. Amino acids: CASSVGQNTEAFF. The chain uses TRBV2 and TRBJ1-1, with D perhaps TRBD1 (5 bases). CDR3 length: 13 amino acids. Trimming cost V 6 bases and J 1 base, with 9 bases left between them. CDR1 and CDR2 from the germline V gene are SNHLY and FYNNEI.

The chain couples TRBV5-1 to TRBJ2-7, with D perhaps matching TRBD1 (5 bases). Trimming shortened V by 6 bases and J by 1 base, and 17 bases separated the two germline ends. Germline assignment: CDR1 SGHRS and CDR2 YFSETQ. The CDR3 sequence is 15 residues long. The CDR3: CASTEVGKGSYEQYF. Written as DNA, the CDR3 is TGCGCCAGCACAGAGGTGGGAAAGGGGTCCTACGAGCAGTACTTC. Using reference TRBV5-1 and TRBJ2-7 for the parts outside the CDR3, the full variable domain is KAGVTQTPRYLIKTRGQQVTLSCSPISGHRSVSWYQQTPGQGLQFLFEYFSETQRNKGNFPGRFSGRQFSNSRSEMNVSTLELGDSALYLCASTEVGKGSYEQYFGPGTRLTVT.

The gene calls are TRBV11-3 and TRBJ2-1; no clear D gene. Trimming stripped 5 bases from V and 6 bases from J, with 11 bases between. CDR1 is SGHNT and CDR2 is YENEEA in the germline V gene. The CDR3 length is 13 residues. CDR3 in amino acids: CASSIFNGNEQFF. For the CDR3, the DNA is TGTGCCAGCAGCATCTTTAACGGCAATGAGCAGTTCTTC.

The V and J genes are TRBV19 and TRBJ2-3; 10 bases fit TRBD2. CDR3 size: 14 residues. Germline CDR1 is LNHDA and CDR2 is SQIVND (reference sequence). Trimming cost V 8 bases and J 3 bases; bases outside gene matches: 5. DNA for the CDR3: TGTGCCAGTTCCATAGCGGGAGGAACAGATACGCAGTATTTT. Translated, it gives CASSIAGGTDTQYF.

The CDR3 reads CASSLDYSGNTIYF. The CDR3 DNA sequence: TGCGCCAGCAGCTTGGACTACTCTGGAAACACCATATATTTT. The chain links TRBV5-1 to TRBJ1-3; D call uncertain. Trimming removed 0 bases from V and 0 bases from J, with 4 bases in between. There are 14 residues in the CDR3. CDR1 and CDR2 (germline): SGHRS, YFSETQ.

The chain is built from TRBV11-2 and TRBJ2-3; no firm D call. V gave up 3 bases and J gave up 6 bases, with 4 bases separating them. The CDR3 loop spans 11 amino acids. Per the germline V gene, CDR1 is SGHAT and CDR2 is FQNNGV. CDR3 protein: CASSFSDTQYF. CDR3 coding DNA: TGTGCCAGCAGCTTTTCTGATACGCAGTATTTT.

As regards this clone: This sample also contains other DNA sequences that code for the same CDR3. The V and J genes are TRBV30 and TRBJ2-7; a weak D match, TRBD1 (5 bases). The CDR3 totals 12 residues. Trimming took 5 bases from V and 1 from J, leaving 9 bases between them. Looked up from germline, CDR1 is GTSNPN and CDR2 is SVGIG (reference sequence). CDR3 in DNA: TGTGCCTGGTCTTCAGGGTCCTACGAGCAGTACTTC. It codes for CAWSSGSYEQYF.

The chain carries TRBV19 and TRBJ2-1; maybe TRBD2 (6 bases). The length of the CDR3 is 15 residues. Trimming left V 0 bases short and J 3 bases short, with 9 bases between. CDR1 and CDR2 from the germline V gene are LNHDA and SQIVND (reference sequence). CDR3 DNA: TGTGCCAGTAGTATAGAAGTAGCGGTCTACAATGAGCAGTTCTTC. This sequence encodes CASSIEVAVYNEQFF. The full variable domain, its missing parts supplied by reference TRBV19 and TRBJ2-1, is DGGITQSPKYLFRKEGQNVTLSCEQNLNHDAMYWYRQDPGQGLRLIYYSQIVNDFQKGDIAEGYSVSREKKESFPLTVTSAQKNPTAFYLCASSIEVAVYNEQFFGPGTRLTVL.

The chain uses TRBV6-6 and TRBJ2-7; perhaps TRBD2 as D (5 bases). With 2 bases removed from V and 7 bases from J, the gap between germline ends came to 15 bases. Germline values: CDR1 MNHNY, CDR2 SVGAGI (reference sequence). CDR3 length: 14 residues. CDR3 region: CASSYSGAQREQYF. Written as DNA, the CDR3 is TGTGCCAGCAGTTACAGCGGAGCTCAAAGGGAGCAGTACTTC.

The gene calls are TRBV5-1 and TRBJ2-1, with 8 bases that match TRBD2. CDR1 is SGHRS and CDR2 is YFSETQ in the germline V gene. This CDR3 comprises 18 residues. The V gene end was trimmed by 4 bases and the J gene end by 8 bases; junction bases not matched to a gene: 20. CDR3 in amino acids: CASSMGGSGASKIYEQFF. DNA for the CDR3: TGCGCCAGCAGCATGGGGGGTAGCGGGGCCTCGAAGATCTATGAGCAGTTCTTC.

The CDR3 reads CAWSVLVTQYF. The CDR3 nucleotides read TGTGCCTGGAGTGTACTAGTGACCCAGTACTTC. J is TRBJ2-5 and V is TRBV30; D perhaps matches TRBD2 (5 bases). The CDR3 runs to 11 residues. The germline CDR1 and CDR2 sequences are GTSNPN and SVGIG (reference sequence). V was clipped by 0 bases and J by 7 bases, with 6 bases between them.

The genes are TRBV19 and TRBJ2-5; 12 nucleotides agree with TRBD2. This CDR3 comprises 15 residues. CDR1 and CDR2 (germline): LNHDA, SQIVND (reference sequence). The J segment lost 4 bases and the V segment lost 6 bases, leaving 6 bases of the junction unmatched. CDR3 amino acids: CASRRLAGVLETQYF. The CDR3 DNA follows: TGTGCCAGTAGGAGACTAGCGGGAGTCTTAGAGACCCAGTACTTC.

The rearrangement uses TRBV5-6 and TRBJ2-4; 9 nucleotides line up with TRBD1. The trim removed 4 bases at V and 8 bases at J, leaving 13 bases unmatched. CDR3 size: 16 residues. Germline CDR1 reads SGHDT; CDR2 reads YYEEEE. The CDR3 nucleotides are TGTGCCAGCAGCCCACCTCTCACAGGGGGCAGGGACATTCAGTACTTC. Translation: CASSPPLTGGRDIQYF.

This clone appeared once. V and J are TRBV29-1 and TRBJ2-7; no reliable D call. The V end lost 2 bases, the J end lost 2 bases, and 7 bases lay between the germline ends. Germline assignment: CDR1 SQVTM and CDR2 ANQGSEA. The CDR3 is 12 residues long. CDR3 amino acids: CSVETGTYEQYF. Here the CDR3 DNA reads TGCAGCGTTGAAACGGGTACCTACGAGCAGTACTTC.

This clone was recorded only once. The J gene is TRBJ1-4, the V gene TRBV30; 10 bases align to TRBD1. Germline trimming cut 5 bases from V and 6 bases from J; bases unmatched to any gene: 6. The CDR3 has 14 amino acids. Germline CDR1 reads GTSNPN; CDR2 reads SVGIG (reference sequence). The CDR3 DNA reads TGTGCCTGGGGAAAAGGGACAGGGGATGAAAAACTGTTTTTT. Amino acid sequence: CAWGKGTGDEKLFF.

The count of this clone is one. The chain recombines TRBV2 with TRBJ1-2; TRBD1 matches 9 bases. Trimming cost V 6 bases and J 2 bases; bases outside gene matches: 1. Per the germline V gene, CDR1 is SNHLY and CDR2 is FYNNEI. The CDR3 has 13 residues. CDR3 residues: CASSGQGNYGYTF. DNA for the CDR3: TGTGCCAGCAGCGGACAGGGGAACTATGGCTACACCTTC.

The chain uses TRBV9 and TRBJ2-3; 11 positions match TRBD1. Trimming took 0 bases from V and 2 from J; bases not matched to a gene: 5. The CDR3 runs 17 residues. Germline V lookup: CDR1 SGDLS, CDR2 YYNGEE. The CDR3 region has the DNA TGTGCCAGCAGCGTAGTTGGGACAGGGGGACCCACAGATACGCAGTATTTT. This encodes CASSVVGTGGPTDTQYF.